Sequencing of this TCR beta chain was carried out in a study of blood T cell repertoires in COVID-19. Study-level background: T cells, B-cell-depleted T cells, or PBMCs provided the cDNA or gDNA that served as material.

Assay used: immunoSEQ multiplex PCR; TCRdb lists only in-frame clones, some missing. Of 150,000 to 180,000 clones in the sample, about 90% were seen once. CDR3 length: 19 amino acids. The germline V gene has CDR1 SGHTA and CDR2 FQGNSA. The trim removed 3 bases at V and 1 base at J, leaving 11 bases unmatched. V usage is TRBV7-2 and J usage is TRBJ2-1; 11 nucleotides match TRBD1. The sequencing input was peripheral blood. This sequence originates from a man aged 50-60 years with acute or convalescent COVID-19. CDR3 sequence reads: CASSFRLVRDRGSYNEQFF. The CDR3 nucleotides are TGTGCCAGCAGCTTTCGGTTGGTGCGGGACAGGGGGTCCTACAATGAGCAGTTCTTC.